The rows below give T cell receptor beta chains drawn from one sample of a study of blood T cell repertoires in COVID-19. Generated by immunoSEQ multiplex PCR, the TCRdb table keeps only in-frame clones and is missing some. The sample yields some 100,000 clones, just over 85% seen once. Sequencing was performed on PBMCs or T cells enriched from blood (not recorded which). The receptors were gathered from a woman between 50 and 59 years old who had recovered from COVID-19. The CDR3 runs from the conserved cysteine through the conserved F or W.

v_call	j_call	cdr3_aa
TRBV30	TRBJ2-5	CAWSVNQGPSGTQYF
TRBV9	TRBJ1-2	CASSGTGQGAGYGYTF
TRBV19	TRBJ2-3	CASSIVAVTRADTQYF
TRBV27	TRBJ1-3	CASSPRQDGNTIYF
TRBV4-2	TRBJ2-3	CASSQKGVEADTQYF
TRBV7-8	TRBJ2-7	CASRPRLAGDYEQYF
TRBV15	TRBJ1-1	CATSGGGQNTEAFF
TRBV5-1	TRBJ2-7	CASSLDSAGASVEYF
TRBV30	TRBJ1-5	CAWSYGTGGIQPQHF
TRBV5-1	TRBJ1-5	CASSLGLGQGQPQHF
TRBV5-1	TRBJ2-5	CASSLFPYRTDGETQYF
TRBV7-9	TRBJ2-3	CASSSGTSGRSLDTQYF
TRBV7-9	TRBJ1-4	CASSLTGEANEKLFF
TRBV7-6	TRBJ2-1	CASSLATRLLGSYNEQFF
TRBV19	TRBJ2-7	CASSILGGYEQYF
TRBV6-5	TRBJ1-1	CASSYPGVPEAFF
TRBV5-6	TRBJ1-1	CASSDRARTEAFF
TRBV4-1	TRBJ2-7	CASSQGSGRSSYEQYF
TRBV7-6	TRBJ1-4	CASSLQANHEKLFF
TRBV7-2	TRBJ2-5	CASSRSDRGETQYF
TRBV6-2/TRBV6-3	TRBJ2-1	CASSYVVAGYNEQFF
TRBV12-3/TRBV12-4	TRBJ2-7	CASSPQGYYEQYF
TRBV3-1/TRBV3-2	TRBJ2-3	CASSRSGGPSTDTQYF
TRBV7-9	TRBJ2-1	CASSYIPGQGVGEQFF
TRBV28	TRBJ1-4	CASRQGNEKLFF
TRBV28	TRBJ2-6	CASRTTGAWGANVLTF
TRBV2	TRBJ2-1	CASSEVDGFSGRAGLFF
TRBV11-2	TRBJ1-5	CASSPYGGQGQPQHF
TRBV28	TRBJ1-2	CASSSRIRSYTF
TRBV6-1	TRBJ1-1	CASSEGPRAFF
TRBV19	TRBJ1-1	CASSIWGGEAFF
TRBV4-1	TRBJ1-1	CASSKTETANTEAFF
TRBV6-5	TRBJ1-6	CASSSQGYNSPLHF
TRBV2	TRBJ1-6	CASIRFSTYNSPLHF
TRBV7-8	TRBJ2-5	CASSGSGYQETQYF
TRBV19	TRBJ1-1	CASSIGGPEAFF
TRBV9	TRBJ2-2	CASSVSLGLAGANTGELFF
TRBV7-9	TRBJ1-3	CASSPGGKKNTIYF
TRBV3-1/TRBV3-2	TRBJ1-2	CASSRSRDRVTNYGYTF
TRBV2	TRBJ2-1	CASSKQGIGNEQFF
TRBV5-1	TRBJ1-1	CASSLGRSSTEAFF
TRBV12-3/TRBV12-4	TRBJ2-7	CATKKGPVDEQYF
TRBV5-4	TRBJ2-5	CASSSSGVWETQYF
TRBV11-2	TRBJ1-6	CASSLQGPNSPLHF
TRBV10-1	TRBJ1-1	CASSRDRGPGTEAFF
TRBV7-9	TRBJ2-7	CASSPRLAGGPEQYF
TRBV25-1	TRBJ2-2	CASRPQTGVTGELFF
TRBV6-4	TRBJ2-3	CASSTTSGSTDTQYF
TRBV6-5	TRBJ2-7	CASQGHSYEQYF
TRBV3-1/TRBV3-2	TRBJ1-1	CASSQTYRVENTEAFF